The 8 T cell receptor beta chains listed next were all sequenced from one sample in a study of blood T cell repertoires in COVID-19. TCRdb keeps only in-frame clones here, not all; method: immunoSEQ multiplex PCR. The sample records roughly 250,000 clones, about 87% being singletons. The sequenced sample consisted of peripheral blood. These receptors were obtained from a woman aged 40 to 50 with acute or convalescent COVID-19.

V usage is TRBV4-1 and J usage is TRBJ2-3; 11 bases match TRBD2. Losses at the gene ends were 0 bases for V and 0 bases for J; bases not matched to a gene: 14. Germline lookup yields CDR1 MGHRA and CDR2 YSYEKL. The CDR3 is 21 residues long. For the CDR3, the DNA is TGCGCCAGCAGCCAAGATAGTGGTAGCGGGGGGGCCGGAATAAGCACAGATACGCAGTATTTT. Translated: CASSQDSGSGGAGISTDTQYF.

The V gene is TRBV28, the J gene TRBJ1-2; D might be TRBD1 (5 bases). This CDR3 has 13 amino acids. Germline V lookup: CDR1 MDHEN, CDR2 SYDVKM. V dropped 6 bases and J dropped 4 bases, with 12 bases sitting between them. The DNA for the CDR3 is TGTGCCAGCAGGGCGGGGACTCTCTATGGCTACACCTTC. This encodes CASRAGTLYGYTF.

This chain connects TRBV3-1 (or the pseudogene TRBV3-2) to TRBJ2-3; the D gene is possibly TRBD2 (6 bases). The CDR3 consists of 13 residues. Trimming removed 3 bases from V and 10 bases from J, with 14 bases in between. CDR1 and CDR2 from the germline V gene are LGHDT and YNNKEL (reference sequence). The CDR3 sequence: CASSQTSEGAQYF. In DNA, the CDR3 is TGTGCCAGCAGCCAGACATCGGAGGGTGCGCAGTATTTT.

The rearrangement joins TRBV9 to TRBJ1-2; the D gene is possibly TRBD1 (6 bases). Germline V lookup: CDR1 SGDLS, CDR2 YYNGEE. V was clipped by 5 bases and J by 12 bases, with 26 bases between them. This CDR3 spans 15 amino acids. The CDR3 sequence: CASSGGGGIEGLNTF. CDR3 in DNA: TGTGCCAGCAGTGGAGGGGGAGGGATCGAAGGGCTCAACACCTTC.

The chain has TRBV9 and TRBJ2-5, with TRBD1 matching 7 bases. V gave up 3 bases and J gave up 2 bases; unmatched junction bases: 4. The germline CDR1 and CDR2 sequences are SGDLS and YYNGEE. CDR3 length: 14 residues. DNA of the CDR3: TGTGCCAGCAGCGCCTGGACAGGTCAAGAGACCCAGTACTTC. This gives the protein CASSAWTGQETQYF.

This sequence joins TRBV6-5 and TRBJ1-3; tentative D call: TRBD1 (6 bases). The length of the CDR3 is 13 residues. The germline gives CDR1 MNHEY, CDR2 SVGAGI. V lost 6 bases to trimming and J lost 4 bases, with 10 bases between them. CDR3 nucleotide sequence: TGTGCCAGCAGCTTAGACAGGGGAAACACCATATATTTT. The encoded protein is CASSLDRGNTIYF.

The rearrangement uses TRBV6-6 and TRBJ1-4; 8 bases are shared with TRBD1. The CDR3 length is 13 residues. Looked up from germline, CDR1 is MNHNY and CDR2 is SVGAGI (reference sequence). V lost 7 bases to trimming and J lost 5 bases; unmatched junction nucleotides: 3. The CDR3: CASKDRVNEKLFF. The DNA of the CDR3 is TGTGCCAGCAAGGACAGGGTAAATGAAAAACTGTTTTTT.

The chain is built from TRBV19 and TRBJ1-4; 10 nucleotides line up with TRBD1. V was pared by 2 bases and J by 6 bases, with 6 bases of the junction left unmatched. Germline V lookup: CDR1 LNHDA, CDR2 SQIVND (reference sequence). The CDR3 loop spans 16 amino acids. CDR3 coding DNA: TGTGCCAGTAGTATACTAAGAGGGACAGGGGATGAAAAACTGTTTTTT. This codes for CASSILRGTGDEKLFF.